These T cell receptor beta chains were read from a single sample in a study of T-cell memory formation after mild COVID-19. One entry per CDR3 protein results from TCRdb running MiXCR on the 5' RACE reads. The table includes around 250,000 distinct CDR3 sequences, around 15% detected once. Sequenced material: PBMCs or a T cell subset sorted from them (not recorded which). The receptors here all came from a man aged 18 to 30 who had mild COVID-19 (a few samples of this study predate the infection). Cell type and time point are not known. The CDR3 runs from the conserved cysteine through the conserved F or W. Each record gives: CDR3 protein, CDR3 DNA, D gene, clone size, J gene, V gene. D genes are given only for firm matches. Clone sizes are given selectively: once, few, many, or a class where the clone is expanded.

CDR3: CAISEGLAGASTDTQYF
DNA: TGTGCCATCAGTGAGGGACTAGCGGGGGCTAGCACAGATACGCAGTATTTT
D: TRBD2
size: -
J: TRBJ2-3
V: TRBV10-3

CDR3: CASSMGGHSNQPQHF
DNA: TGTGCCAGCAGTATGGGGGGACATAGCAATCAGCCCCAGCATTTT
D: -
size: few
J: TRBJ1-5
V: TRBV5-4

CDR3: CASSFPAGQETQYF
DNA: TGTGCCAGCAGCTTTCCGGCAGGACAAGAGACCCAGTACTTC
D: -
size: few
J: TRBJ2-5
V: TRBV5-5

CDR3: CASSFGRYNEQFF
DNA: TGTGCCAGCAGTTTCGGGAGGTACAATGAGCAGTTCTTC
D: TRBD2
size: few
J: TRBJ2-1
V: TRBV12-3/TRBV12-4

CDR3: CASSQGHPRRSNQPQHF
DNA: TGCGCCAGCAGCCAAGGGCATCCCCGGAGAAGCAATCAGCCCCAGCATTTT
D: -
size: -
J: TRBJ1-5
V: TRBV4-1

CDR3: CATSDQDPPNTGELFF
DNA: TGTGCCACCAGTGATCAGGACCCACCTAACACCGGGGAGCTGTTTTTT
D: -
size: -
J: TRBJ2-2
V: TRBV24-1

CDR3: CSARWADRDTYEQYF
DNA: TGCAGTGCTAGGTGGGCGGACAGGGACACCTACGAGCAGTACTTC
D: TRBD1
size: -
J: TRBJ2-7
V: TRBV20-1

CDR3: CASSHRPRDQETQYF
DNA: TGTGCCAGCAGCCATAGGCCCAGGGACCAAGAGACCCAGTACTTC
D: -
size: -
J: TRBJ2-5
V: TRBV12-3/TRBV12-4

CDR3: CASSFRGAGGNTIYF
DNA: TGTGCCAGCAGTTTCCGGGGGGCTGGTGGAAACACCATATATTTT
D: -
size: -
J: TRBJ1-3
V: TRBV28

CDR3: CASSYSLARTQETQYF
DNA: TGTGCCAGCAGTTACTCGTTAGCCAGGACCCAAGAGACCCAGTACTTC
D: -
size: -
J: TRBJ2-5
V: TRBV6-5

CDR3: CASTGGGLHTGELFF
DNA: TGTGCCAGCACCGGGGGAGGCCTTCACACCGGGGAGCTGTTTTTT
D: -
size: -
J: TRBJ2-2
V: TRBV12-3/TRBV12-4

CDR3: CSAAGHDSVYEQYF
DNA: TGCAGTGCGGCCGGGCACGACTCGGTCTACGAGCAGTACTTC
D: -
size: few
J: TRBJ2-7
V: TRBV20-1

CDR3: CASWGTDNSPLHF
DNA: TGTGCCAGCTGGGGGACAGACAATTCACCCCTCCACTTT
D: TRBD1
size: -
J: TRBJ1-6
V: TRBV6-6

CDR3: CASGFDRYSGYTF
DNA: TGTGCTAGTGGTTTCGACAGGTACTCTGGCTACACCTTC
D: -
size: -
J: TRBJ1-2
V: TRBV12-5

CDR3: CASSYQGKGNSPLHF
DNA: TGTGCCAGCAGTTACCAGGGGAAAGGGAATTCACCCCTCCACTTT
D: -
size: few
J: TRBJ1-6
V: TRBV6-5

CDR3: CASSGTSGGATDTQYF
DNA: TGTGCCAGCAGCGGAACTAGCGGGGGGGCCACAGATACGCAGTATTTT
D: TRBD2
size: -
J: TRBJ2-3
V: TRBV7-2

CDR3: CASSTPGRGGRETQYF
DNA: TGTGCCAGCAGCACCCCGGGGCGGGGAGGGAGAGAGACCCAGTACTTC
D: TRBD2
size: few
J: TRBJ2-5
V: TRBV7-9

CDR3: CASSLGGLEQFF
DNA: TGTGCCAGCAGTCTCGGGGGCCTCGAGCAGTTCTTC
D: -
size: few
J: TRBJ2-1
V: TRBV7-2

CDR3: CATGTGGYEQYF
DNA: TGTGCCACCGGGACAGGGGGCTACGAGCAGTACTTC
D: TRBD1
size: -
J: TRBJ2-7
V: TRBV10-3

CDR3: CASSVDPGRHDLAKNIQYF
DNA: TGTGCCAGCAGCGTAGACCCGGGAAGACACGACCTAGCCAAAAACATTCAGTACTTC
D: -
size: few
J: TRBJ2-4
V: TRBV9

CDR3: CASSWGALTGELFF
DNA: TGTGCCAGCAGTTGGGGGGCACTCACCGGGGAGCTGTTTTTT
D: -
size: -
J: TRBJ2-2
V: TRBV27

CDR3: CSARLVGLSSYEQYF
DNA: TGCAGTGCTAGGTTAGTGGGGCTGAGCTCCTACGAGCAGTACTTC
D: -
size: few
J: TRBJ2-7
V: TRBV20-1

CDR3: CASSLAFLAGGKDNSGANVLTF
DNA: TGTGCCAGCAGTTTAGCCTTCCTAGCGGGGGGGAAAGACAACTCTGGGGCCAACGTCCTGACTTTC
D: TRBD2
size: few
J: TRBJ2-6
V: TRBV12-3/TRBV12-4

CDR3: CASSLGTGLEQYF
DNA: TGCGCCAGCAGCCTCGGGACAGGACTCGAGCAGTACTTC
D: TRBD1
size: few
J: TRBJ2-7
V: TRBV5-1

CDR3: CASSLGEARGEQYF
DNA: TGCGCCAGCAGCTTGGGGGAGGCAAGGGGAGAGCAGTACTTC
D: -
size: many
J: TRBJ2-7
V: TRBV5-1

CDR3: CASSDRAHNEQFF
DNA: TGTGCCAGCAGTGACAGGGCCCACAATGAGCAGTTCTTC
D: -
size: few
J: TRBJ2-1
V: TRBV6-4

CDR3: CASTLEGRTNQPQHF
DNA: TGCGCCAGCACCCTGGAGGGGCGCACCAATCAGCCCCAGCATTTT
D: -
size: -
J: TRBJ1-5
V: TRBV4-1

CDR3: CASSWDQSYEQYF
DNA: TGTGCCAGCAGTTGGGACCAATCCTACGAGCAGTACTTC
D: -
size: -
J: TRBJ2-7
V: TRBV6-5

CDR3: CSARLQGESYEQYF
DNA: TGCAGTGCTAGACTCCAGGGGGAATCCTACGAGCAGTACTTC
D: TRBD1
size: -
J: TRBJ2-7
V: TRBV20-1